Listed below are T cell receptor beta chains from one sample, sequenced in a study of blood T cell repertoires in COVID-19. The method was immunoSEQ multiplex PCR; TCRdb's version includes in-frame clones alone and lacks a portion of them. The table has roughly 190,000 clones, around 80% seen once. The specimen sequenced was peripheral blood. Every receptor here comes from a man aged 50 or older with active or convalescent COVID-19. Both conserved end residues are part of each CDR3. A D gene is named only where the DNA matches it firmly. Part of the rows lack a size; the others show once, few, many or a class for expanded clones.

-	TRBV5-8	TRBJ1-2	12	-	TGTGCCAGCAGCTTGCTCGACTATGGCTACACCTTC	CASSLLDYGYTF
-	TRBV4-1	TRBJ1-3	20	-	TGCGCCAGCAGCCACCGCCCTAACCGGGACATAGAACCCTCTGGAAACACCATATATTTT	CASSHRPNRDIEPSGNTIYF
TRBD2	TRBV7-9	TRBJ2-7	14	few	TGTGCCAGCAGCTTTTGGGGGGGTTACGACGAGCAGTACTTC	CASSFWGGYDEQYF
TRBD1	TRBV5-1	TRBJ1-2	14	-	TGCGCCAGCAGCTTAGGGACAGGGGGATACGGCTACACCTTC	CASSLGTGGYGYTF
-	TRBV4-1	TRBJ2-1	14	-	TGCGCCAGCAGCCTCGTCGAGGCCTACAATGAGCAGTTCTTC	CASSLVEAYNEQFF
-	TRBV6-2/TRBV6-3	TRBJ2-1	16	-	TGTGCCAGCAGTTATCGGCGGGGTGTTACCTACAATGAGCAGTTCTTC	CASSYRRGVTYNEQFF
TRBD2	TRBV10-2	TRBJ2-2	15	-	TGCGCCAGCACTTACCGACTAGCGGGGACCGGGGAGCTGTTTTTT	CASTYRLAGTGELFF
TRBD2	TRBV7-2	TRBJ2-4	15	-	TGTGCCAGCAGCCAGCGGGGGGCTCTACTAAACATTCAGTACTTC	CASSQRGALLNIQYF
-	TRBV24-1	TRBJ1-5	13	-	TGTGCCACCAGTCACAGGGAAGTCCAGCCCCAGCATTTT	CATSHREVQPQHF
TRBD2	TRBV28	TRBJ2-1	17	-	TGTGCCAGCAGCCTTACCGGGACTAGCGGACGAGACAATGAGCAGTTCTTC	CASSLTGTSGRDNEQFF
-	TRBV25-1	TRBJ1-6	12	-	TGTGCCAGCACCGATGGGCCATTCACCCTCCACTTT	CASTDGPFTLHF